This passage covers 3 T cell receptor beta chains from one sample sequenced in a study of cytomegalovirus exposure and HLA in healthy donors. The PCR made use of 60 Vbeta and 13 Jbeta primers. Measured with immunoSEQ multiplex PCR; TCRdb has only the in-frame clones, and not every one. The table includes about 77,000 clones, over 65% detected once. Material for sequencing was PBMCs. Receptors were obtained from a man aged 40-49 years in good health and CMV-seronegative.

This chain joins TRBV28 and TRBJ2-2; 9 nucleotides align to TRBD2. The CDR3 has 19 residues. CDR1 and CDR2 from the germline V gene are MDHEN and SYDVKM. The V gene end was trimmed by 3 bases and the J gene end by 0 bases; junction bases not matched to a gene: 11. CDR3 loop: CASSFPIAGAIANTGELFF. The CDR3 DNA reads as TGTGCCAGCAGTTTTCCAATAGCGGGGGCAATAGCGAACACCGGGGAGCTGTTTTTT. The entire variable domain, with the rest obtained from reference TRBV28 and TRBJ2-2, is as follows: DVKVTQSSRYLVKRTGEKVFLECVQDMDHENMFWYRQDPGLGLRLIYFSYDVKMKEKGDIPEGYSVSREKKERFSLILESASTNQTSMYLCASSFPIAGAIANTGELFFGEGSRLTVL.

This chain connects TRBV7-3 to TRBJ2-2; 13 bases are shared with TRBD2. The CDR3 runs 15 residues. Germline CDR1 reads SGHTA; CDR2 reads FQGTGA. The V segment lost 5 bases and the J segment 5 bases; nucleotides outside the gene matches: 2. The CDR3 region is CASSRGLAGTGELFF. The CDR3 coding sequence is TGTGCCAGCAGCCGGGGACTAGCGGGGACCGGGGAGCTGTTTTTT.

The count of this clone is one. This rearrangement joins TRBV2 to TRBJ2-7; a weak D match, TRBD2 (5 bases). The germline V gene encodes CDR1 SNHLY and CDR2 FYNNEI. This CDR3 is 13 amino acids long. The germline V and J ends were trimmed by 7 bases and 2 bases, with 12 bases remaining between them. Here the CDR3 DNA reads TGTGCCAGCAACGCCGGGGTGACCTACGAGCAGTACTTC. The encoded protein is CASNAGVTYEQYF.